This TCR beta chain was found in a study of radiotherapy plus CTLA-4 blockade in lung cancer. Overall study results and limits: Reports state that early shifts in blood T cell clones, with interferon-beta, best predicted response. Expansion in blood of tumor-derived TCR clones was seen after radiotherapy plus ipilimumab.

The assay was immunoSEQ multiplex PCR, and TCRdb's table has in-frame clones only and misses some. Of roughly 100,000 clones listed, roughly 84% are singletons. Worth noting for this clone: Its matching antigen is unknown.

The CDR3 sequence is 12 residues long. The germline V gene has CDR1 SGHTA and CDR2 FQGTGA. The V and J ends lost 2 bases and 6 bases respectively, with 4 bases between them. The chain has TRBV7-3 and TRBJ2-2, with D hard to call. This clonotype was sampled from a human donor with non-small cell lung cancer that progressed on radiotherapy plus ipilimumab. Some clones in this sample may be carry-over from other donors' samples. The material sequenced was peripheral blood, taken from a patient treated with radiotherapy plus ipilimumab. CDR3 sequence reads: CASSLEAGELFF. The CDR3 DNA reads TGTGCCAGCAGCTTAGAAGCCGGGGAGCTGTTTTTT.